This entry describes one TCR beta chain. The specificity of this receptor is unknown. Base quality data are lacking; no much larger clone is found one base away. This specimen belongs to a study of Graves' ophthalmopathy and Graves' hyperthyroidism (dated by TCRdb to the late 2010s). In the study overall: Peripheral blood was collected at initial diagnosis, prior to any treatment. The study used signatures of the TCR beta repertoire to tell Graves' ophthalmopathy apart from Graves' hyperthyroidism and to predict which patients would progress to ophthalmopathy. In total, approximately 140 blood samples were TCR-sequenced: roughly 45 ophthalmopathy, around 75 hyperthyroidism and some 17 hyperthyroidism-to-ophthalmopathy patients. To explore V-J signatures that separate ophthalmopathy from hyperthyroidism, a discovery set of approximately 100 patients was enrolled, consisting of 40 to 45 with ophthalmopathy and roughly 59 with stable hyperthyroidism. The independent validation cohort included approximately 19 hyperthyroidism patients plus 17 patients who later progressed from hyperthyroidism to ophthalmopathy. In about 6 hyperthyroidism patients, the T-cell repertoire of thyroid tissue was compared with the T-cell repertoire of blood. Following sample collection, hyperthyroidism patients were given methimazole at a starting dose of 30 mg daily, and ophthalmopathy patients were given high-dose intravenous methylprednisolone. General conclusions and limits of the study: Sample size was not statistically predetermined, and group allocation was not concealed from the investigators. The 13-signature model separated ophthalmopathy from stable hyperthyroidism with approximately 90% sensitivity and 81.08% specificity in cross-validation, and 80%/75% in the test set. Most expanded thyroid clonotypes with a frequency above 0.001 also appeared in blood, which suggests that blood repertoires may reflect the immune response in the thyroid. In validation, the model predicted ophthalmopathy progression with roughly 68% sensitivity and 72% to 80% specificity; roughly 11 predicted patients were CT-confirmed with GO in a median of around 6 months.

Ophthalmopathy patients had moderately to severely active disease, Clinical Activity Score of at least 3, NOSPECS grade of at least 4, and disease duration under 3 months. Anyone with other autoimmune diseases, uncontrolled infections, pregnancy or lactation was excluded from the study. Diagnosis was based on clinical symptoms, serum thyroxine, TRAb, thyroid ultrasound and orbital computed tomography. Ficoll-Paque density gradient centrifugation was used to isolate PBMCs from 9.5 to 10 ml of fresh peripheral blood. Total RNA was extracted using Trizol reagent, and RNA quality was checked on an Agilent 2100 Bioanalyzer. For repertoire sequencing, TCR beta CDR3 regions were amplified from RNA transcripts. A first-round RT-PCR used HTBI primers with the Qiagen OneStep RT-PCR kit, followed by a second-round multiplex PCR, size selection and purification. Sequencing of the libraries was carried out on an Illumina HiSeq2000 in paired-end mode with 100 bp reads. From the authors' description of their analysis: SOAPnuke was used to process the reads, removing any read that contained adapters or uncalled bases, had a mean Phred below 15, or lacked an exact match to the constant primer or identifier. COPE v1.2.5 was used to merge the high-quality paired reads. Clonotypes were defined as unique nucleotide sequences and were aligned to IMGT TRB V, D and J references using MiTCR v1.1. Analysis was restricted to V-J combinations with a frequency above 0.0001, which covered 99.2% of repertoires. For each V-J combination, a TCR clonal expansion and chaos score was defined as F50 clonal expansion divided by the chaos observed in the TCRdist matrix. Welch's t-statistics and random forest were used to reduce the features to approximately 13 V-J combinations, which were then used as input to a naive Bayes classifier. The Morisita-Horn index was used to measure how similar the thyroid and blood repertoires were. TCRdb trimmed the raw reads at Q25, called clones with MiXCR and kept productive beta chains. All rows with the same CDR3 protein become a single entry with the most common DNA and genes. TCRdb, not the original authors, processed these V and J calls. Across this sample there are 300,000 to 400,000 distinct CDR3 sequences, with 17% seen only once. About 12% of the sample comes from the top ten.

V is cut back by 4 bases and J by 3 bases, with 10 bases in the junction unmatched. According to the germline V gene, CDR1 reads MDHEN and CDR2 reads SYDVKM. There are 16 amino acids in the CDR3, from cysteine to phenylalanine inclusive. Of the read, only the CDR3 DNA is kept; its 48 bases are in frame from base 1. Material for sequencing was peripheral blood. This clonotype originated in an adult man with Graves' ophthalmopathy. The rearrangement joined TRBV28 to TRBJ2-7; TRBD2 aligns with 9 central bases. The encoded CDR3 is CASSYRGSGGYYEQYF. At the DNA level, the sequence is TGTGCCAGCAGTTATCGCGGTAGCGGGGGATACTACGAGCAGTACTTC.